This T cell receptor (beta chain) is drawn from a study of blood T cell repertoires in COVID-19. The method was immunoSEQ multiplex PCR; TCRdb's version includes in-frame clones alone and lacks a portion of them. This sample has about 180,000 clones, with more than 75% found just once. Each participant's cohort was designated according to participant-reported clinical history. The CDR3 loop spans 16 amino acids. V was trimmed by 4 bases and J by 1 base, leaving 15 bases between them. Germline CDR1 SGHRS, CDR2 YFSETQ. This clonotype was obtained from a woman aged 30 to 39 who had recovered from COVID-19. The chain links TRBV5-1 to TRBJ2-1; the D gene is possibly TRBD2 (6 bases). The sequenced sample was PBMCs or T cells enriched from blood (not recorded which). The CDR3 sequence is CASSPGLRQSYNEQFF. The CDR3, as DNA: TGCGCCAGCAGCCCGGGACTCCGCCAGTCCTACAATGAGCAGTTCTTC.